A single sample is the source of the 4 T cell receptor beta chains below, sequenced in a study of shared clonotypes between healthy human individuals. Terminally differentiated effector memory CD45RA+ cells were excluded from the naive CD8 cells, which were CD45RO-negative and positively selected for CCR7. Using immunoSEQ multiplex PCR, the repertoire was profiled, and TCRdb retains in-frame clones only, with some absent. The sample lists more than 550,000 clones, around 90% occurring once. Material for sequencing was naive CD8+ T cells sorted from blood. The receptors stem from a man younger than 45 in good health.

The chain employs TRBV27 and TRBJ1-1; 7 bases fit TRBD1. The CDR3 sequence is 15 residues long. Germline V gives CDR1 MNHEY, CDR2 SMNVEV (reference sequence). The J segment lost 6 bases and the V segment lost 5 bases, leaving 12 bases of the junction unmatched. CDR3 coding DNA: TGTGCCAGCAGTCTCGACAGGGCCAATGTGGCTGAAGCTTTCTTT. Its translation: CASSLDRANVAEAFF.

The chain carries TRBV15 and TRBJ2-3; D might be TRBD1 or TRBD2, each matching 5 bases. Trimming pared 3 bases from V and 6 bases from J, leaving 19 bases between. This CDR3 is 16 amino acids long. CDR1 and CDR2 from the germline V gene are LNHNV and YYDKDF (reference sequence). The chain's CDR3 is CATSSSRDQLPDTQYF. DNA for the CDR3: TGTGCCACCAGCAGTTCCCGGGACCAACTACCGGATACGCAGTATTTT.

This clone was seen a handful of times. The chain combines TRBV7-3 with TRBJ1-1; D is unclear. The CDR3 extends over 13 amino acids. Germline V gene lookup returns CDR1 SGHTA and CDR2 FQGTGA. Trimming removed 5 bases at V and 4 bases at J, with 11 bases between. CDR3 sequence (DNA): TGTGCCAGCAGCCCGAGCGCGGGCACTGAAGCTTTCTTT. Translated: CASSPSAGTEAFF.

The V call is TRBV15, the J call TRBJ1-5, with D unclear. CDR3 size: 13 residues. The germline V and J ends were trimmed by 3 bases and 2 bases, with 5 bases remaining between them. The germline CDR1 and CDR2 sequences are LNHNV and YYDKDF (reference sequence). The CDR3 DNA reads TGTGCCACCAGCAGTGGCGGCAATCAGCCCCAGCATTTT. Amino acids: CATSSGGNQPQHF.